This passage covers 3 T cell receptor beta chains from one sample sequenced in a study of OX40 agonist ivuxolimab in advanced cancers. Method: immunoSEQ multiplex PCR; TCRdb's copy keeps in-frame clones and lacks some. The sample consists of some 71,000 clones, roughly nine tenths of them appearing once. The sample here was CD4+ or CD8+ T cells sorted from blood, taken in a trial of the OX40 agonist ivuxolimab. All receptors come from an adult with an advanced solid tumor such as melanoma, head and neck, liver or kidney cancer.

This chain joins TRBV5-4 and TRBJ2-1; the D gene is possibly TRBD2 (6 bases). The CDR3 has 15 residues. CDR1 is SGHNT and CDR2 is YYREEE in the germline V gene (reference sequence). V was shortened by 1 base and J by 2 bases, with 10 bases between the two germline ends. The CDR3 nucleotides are TGTGCCAGCAGCTTGTCGGGAGTTACCTACAATGAGCAGTTCTTC. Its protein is CASSLSGVTYNEQFF. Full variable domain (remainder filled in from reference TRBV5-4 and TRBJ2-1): ETGVTQSPTHLIKTRGQQVTLRCSSQSGHNTVSWYQQALGQGPQFIFQYYREEENGRGNFPPRFSGLQFPNYSSELNVNALELDDSALYLCASSLSGVTYNEQFFGPGTRLTVL.

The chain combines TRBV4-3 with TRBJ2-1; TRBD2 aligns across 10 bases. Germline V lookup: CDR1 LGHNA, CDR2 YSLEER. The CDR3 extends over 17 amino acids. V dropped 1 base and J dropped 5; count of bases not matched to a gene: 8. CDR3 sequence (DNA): TGCGCCAGCAGCCAAGCTCGGAGCGGGAGGGCCGACAATGAGCAGTTCTTC. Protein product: CASSQARSGRADNEQFF.

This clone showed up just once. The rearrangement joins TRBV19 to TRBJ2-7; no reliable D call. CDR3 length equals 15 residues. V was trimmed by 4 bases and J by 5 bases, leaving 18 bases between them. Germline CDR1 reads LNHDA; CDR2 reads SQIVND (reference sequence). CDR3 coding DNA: TGTGCCAGTAGTAATATGAAGGAATCTATCCACGAGCAGTACTTC. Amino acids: CASSNMKESIHEQYF.